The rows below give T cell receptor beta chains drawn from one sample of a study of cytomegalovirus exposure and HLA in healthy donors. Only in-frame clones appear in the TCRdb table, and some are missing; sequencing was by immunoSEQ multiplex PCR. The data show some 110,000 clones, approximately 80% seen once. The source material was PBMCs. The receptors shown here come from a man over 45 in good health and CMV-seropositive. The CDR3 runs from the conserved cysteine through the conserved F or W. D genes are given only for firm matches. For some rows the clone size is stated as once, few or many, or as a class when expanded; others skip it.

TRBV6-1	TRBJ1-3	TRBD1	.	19	TGTGCCAGCGGTGTCCCTTCTACAGGGGGCGCTGATTTTGGAAACACCATATATTTT	CASGVPSTGGADFGNTIYF
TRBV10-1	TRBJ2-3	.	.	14	TGCGCCAGCAGTGCCGCAGGTCAGGGAGATACGCAGTATTTT	CASSAAGQGDTQYF
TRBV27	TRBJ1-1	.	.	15	TGTGCCAGCAGCCGCCCTGACAGACTGAACACTGAAGCTTTCTTT	CASSRPDRLNTEAFF
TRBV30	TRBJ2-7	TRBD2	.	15	TGTGCCTGGAGTGTGGGACTAGCGGGAGTAGATGAGCAGTACTTC	CAWSVGLAGVDEQYF
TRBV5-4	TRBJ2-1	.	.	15	TGTGCCAGCAGCTTGGCCGGCGGGGCCTACAATGAGCAGTTCTTC	CASSLAGGAYNEQFF
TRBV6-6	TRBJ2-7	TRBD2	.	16	TGTGCCAGCAGTTCCGTTGGGACTAGCGGGACCTACGAGCAGTACTTC	CASSSVGTSGTYEQYF
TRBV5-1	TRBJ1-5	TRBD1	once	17	TGCGCCAGCAGCGAGGGGGGGACAGGAAGGAGTCGGCAGCCCCAGCATTTT	CASSEGGTGRSRQPQHF
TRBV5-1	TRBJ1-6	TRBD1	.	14	TGCGCCAGCAGCTCGGGACAGGGTAATTCACCCCTCCACTTT	CASSSGQGNSPLHF
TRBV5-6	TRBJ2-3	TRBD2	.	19	TGTGCCAGCAGCTTGGCAGGTAGCGGGGGGATACTCCGCACAGATACGCAGTATTTT	CASSLAGSGGILRTDTQYF
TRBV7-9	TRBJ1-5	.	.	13	TGTGCCAGCAGCTTAGACGTGGCCTCGCCCCAGCATTTT	CASSLDVASPQHF
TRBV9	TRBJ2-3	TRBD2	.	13	TGTGCCAGCAGCGTAGATGAGCGGGGGACGCAGTATTTT	CASSVDERGTQYF
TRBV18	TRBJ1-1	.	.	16	TGTGCCAGCTCATCAGCATTCGACAGCCTGAACACTGAAGCTTTCTTT	CASSSAFDSLNTEAFF
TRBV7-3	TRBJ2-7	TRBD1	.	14	TGTGCCAGCAGCTTGACAGGGGGCTCCTACGAGCAGTACTTC	CASSLTGGSYEQYF
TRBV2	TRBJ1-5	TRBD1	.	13	TGTGCCAGCAGTACACAGGGGGGCAAGCCCCAGCATTTT	CASSTQGGKPQHF
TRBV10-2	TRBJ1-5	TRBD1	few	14	TGCGCCAGCAGGGGACAGGGGAGCAATCAGCCCCAGCATTTT	CASRGQGSNQPQHF
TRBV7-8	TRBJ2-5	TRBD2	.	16	TGTGCCAGCAGCCTAAGGACTAGCGGGGGGGCAGAGACCCAGTACTTC	CASSLRTSGGAETQYF
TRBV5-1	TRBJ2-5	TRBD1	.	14	TGCGCCAGCAGTAATCAGGACAGGGAAGAGACCCAGTACTTC	CASSNQDREETQYF
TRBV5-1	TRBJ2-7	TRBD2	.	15	TGCGCCAGCACCCTGACTAGCGGGGGACGTTCCGAGCAGTACTTC	CASTLTSGGRSEQYF
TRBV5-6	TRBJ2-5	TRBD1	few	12	TGTGCCAGCAGCCTGACAGGGCAGACCCAGTACTTC	CASSLTGQTQYF
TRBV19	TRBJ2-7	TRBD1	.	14	TGTGCCAGCGCCTCGGGACAGGGGCCCTGGGAGCAGTACTTC	CASASGQGPWEQYF
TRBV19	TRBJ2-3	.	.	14	TGTGCCAGTAGTAGCGGGGAGAGCACAGATACGCAGTATTTT	CASSSGESTDTQYF
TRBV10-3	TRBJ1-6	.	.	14	TGTGCCATCAGTGAAGAGGGTTGGAATTCACCCCTCCACTTT	CAISEEGWNSPLHF
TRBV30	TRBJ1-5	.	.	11	TGTGCCTGGAGTGTAGAGGGGCCCCAGCATTTT	CAWSVEGPQHF